This entry lists 18 T cell receptor beta chains sequenced from one sample in a study of identifying expanded T cells in peripheral blood. The repertoire was sequenced with immunoSEQ multiplex PCR; TCRdb's copy has only in-frame clones and lacks some. This sample has approximately 100,000 clones, with 70% to 90% found just once. The material sequenced was blood. Receptor source: a person aged 18 to 70 in good health.

The J gene is TRBJ2-7, the V gene TRBV5-6; D could derive from TRBD1 or TRBD2 (5 bases each). Per germline, CDR1 SGHDT and CDR2 YYEEEE. The CDR3 is 13 amino acids. Trimming cost V 5 bases and J 3 bases, with 12 bases left between them. The CDR3 sequence is CASSSGPSYEQYF. The CDR3 DNA follows: TGTGCCAGCAGTTCGGGACCGAGCTACGAGCAGTACTTC.

This chain connects TRBV5-1 to TRBJ1-6; 8 bases agree with TRBD1. V was pared by 2 bases and J by 8 bases, with 9 bases of the junction left unmatched. From germline, CDR1 is SGHRS and CDR2 YFSETQ. The CDR3 contains 16 residues. The CDR3 DNA is TGCGCCAGCAGCTTTGGACAGGGAACAAGTGATTCACCCCTCCACTTT. This codes for CASSFGQGTSDSPLHF.

CDR3 sequence reads: CASSEGQDTGELFF. CDR3 nucleotide sequence: TGTGCCAGCAGCGAAGGACAGGACACCGGGGAGCTGTTTTTT. This sequence joins TRBV25-1 and TRBJ2-2; 7 nucleotides line up with TRBD1. CDR3 size: 14 residues. Germline V gene sequence: CDR1 MGHDK, CDR2 SYGVNS. J lost 3 bases, V lost 6 bases, and 4 bases had no gene match.

This rearrangement joins TRBV7-9 to TRBJ2-1, with 9 bases lining up with TRBD2. This CDR3 has 16 residues. CDR1 SEHNR and CDR2 FQNEAQ come from the germline V gene (reference sequence). Unmatched junction bases numbered 12, after V lost 3 bases and J lost 9 bases. The CDR3 loop is CASSFRTGGGAGEQFF. The DNA for the CDR3 is TGTGCCAGCAGCTTCCGGACGGGCGGGGGGGCCGGTGAGCAGTTCTTC.

The chain is built from TRBV7-3 and TRBJ2-7; perhaps TRBD2 as D (6 bases). There are 13 residues in the CDR3. V shed 5 bases and J shed 3 bases, with 11 bases lying between them. CDR1 is SGHTA, CDR2 FQGTGA, per germline. CDR3 sequence (DNA): TGTGCCAGCAGCCCTATGGGGGGCTACGAGCAGTACTTC. Protein: CASSPMGGYEQYF.

The chain recombines TRBV7-9 with TRBJ2-7, with TRBD1 as a possible D gene (6 bases). Looked up from germline, CDR1 is SEHNR and CDR2 is FQNEAQ (reference sequence). Trimming took off 3 bases at V and 6 bases at J, with 12 bases between the two ends. The CDR3 covers 13 residues. For the CDR3, the DNA is TGTGCCAGCAGCTTGCCCCAGGGGATCGAGCAGTACTTC. It yields the protein CASSLPQGIEQYF.

The rearrangement uses TRBV28 and TRBJ1-5, with TRBD1 identical over 8 bases. Per the germline V gene, CDR1 is MDHEN and CDR2 is SYDVKM. The CDR3 loop spans 17 amino acids. The V gene end was trimmed by 3 bases and the J gene end by 0 bases; junction bases not matched to a gene: 7. The CDR3 DNA reads as TGTGCCAGCAGTTTCGGGGACAGGCTTTATAGCAATCAGCCCCAGCATTTT. It yields the protein CASSFGDRLYSNQPQHF.

In regard to this clone: Other DNA sequences of this sample code for an identical CDR3. The chain combines TRBV7-2 with TRBJ1-1; 7 bases are shared with TRBD1. The CDR3 spans 15 residues. Germline CDR1 is SGHTA and CDR2 is FQGNSA. V was clipped by 5 bases and J by 1 base; unmatched bases: 7. CDR3 sequence reads: CASSLQRQGNTEAFF. The CDR3 DNA sequence: TGTGCCAGCAGCCTCCAACGACAGGGGAACACTGAAGCTTTCTTT.

The rearrangement uses TRBV14 and TRBJ2-3, with TRBD2 identical over 10 bases. V lost 0 bases and J lost 1; bases outside the gene matches: 4. CDR1 and CDR2 (germline): SGHDN, FVKESK. The CDR3 loop spans 17 amino acids. The CDR3 sequence is CASSQEASGSGTDTQYF. The DNA of the CDR3 is TGTGCCAGCAGCCAAGAAGCTAGCGGGAGCGGCACAGATACGCAGTATTTT.

This clone was observed a few times. The J gene is TRBJ2-5, the V gene TRBV5-4; TRBD2 might be the D (5 bases). Trimming stripped 2 bases from V and 4 bases from J, with 12 bases between. The V gene's germline CDR1 is SGHNT and CDR2 YYREEE (reference sequence). The CDR3 is made up of 14 amino acids. In nucleotides, the CDR3 is TGTGCCAGCAGCTTAATGAGGGAGACAGAGACCCAGTACTTC. This codes for CASSLMRETETQYF.

The V and J genes are TRBV7-2 and TRBJ2-7; 13 positions match TRBD2. There are 14 residues in the CDR3. J gave up 6 bases and V 5 bases, and 4 bases lay outside the gene matches. Germline V lookup: CDR1 SGHTA, CDR2 FQGNSA. The CDR3 reads CASSEWTSGSEQYF. The CDR3 bases are TGTGCCAGCAGCGAATGGACTAGCGGGAGCGAGCAGTACTTC.

The V call is TRBV28, the J call TRBJ2-7; D may be TRBD2 (7 bases). In germline, CDR1 is MDHEN, CDR2 SYDVKM. Trimming removed 7 bases from V and 2 bases from J, with 18 bases in between. This CDR3 comprises 15 residues. The CDR3 loop is CASNTPREGAYEQYF. Written as DNA, the CDR3 is TGTGCCAGCAACACCCCAAGGGAGGGGGCCTACGAGCAGTACTTC.

This chain uses TRBV27 with TRBJ1-6; no firm D call. V was pared by 0 bases and J by 8 bases, with 11 bases between. CDR3 length: 15 residues. The V gene's germline CDR1 is MNHEY and CDR2 SMNVEV (reference sequence). The CDR3 spells CASSLSYGDYSPLHF. As DNA, the CDR3 is TGTGCCAGCAGTTTATCTTACGGGGATTATTCACCCCTCCACTTT.

The J gene is TRBJ1-2, the V gene TRBV29-1; D unclear. Germline CDR1 and CDR2: SQVTM and ANQGSEA. With 5 bases removed from V and 5 bases from J, the gap between germline ends came to 18 bases. This CDR3 region has 14 residues. The CDR3 region has the DNA TGCAGCGTTCCCGGGGAGGGCAGCCGTTATGGCTACACCTTC. Amino acid sequence: CSVPGEGSRYGYTF.

This clone was observed a single time. V usage is TRBV28 and J usage is TRBJ2-7; 9 nucleotides align to TRBD2. In germline, CDR1 is MDHEN, CDR2 SYDVKM. This CDR3 region has 15 residues. Losses at the gene ends were 6 bases for V and 0 bases for J; bases not matched to a gene: 6. The CDR3 protein is CASRPSGANSYEQYF. CDR3 in DNA: TGTGCCAGCAGACCTAGCGGGGCCAACTCCTACGAGCAGTACTTC.

The chain recombines TRBV29-1 with TRBJ2-3, with TRBD1 matching over 12 bases. This CDR3 has 14 residues. CDR1 is SQVTM, CDR2 ANQGSEA, per germline. The junction had 7 bases not matched to a gene; V was cut back by 7 bases and J by 5 bases. The CDR3 here is CSAGQGARKDTQYF. The CDR3 nucleotides are TGCAGCGCGGGACAGGGGGCGCGAAAAGATACGCAGTATTTT.

Judged by abundance, this clone is medium-sized (0.01 to 0.1%). The chain carries TRBV27 and TRBJ2-1, with TRBD1 matching 8 bases. There are 16 residues in the CDR3. V lost 4 bases, J lost 0 bases, and 5 bases stayed unmatched. Germline assignment: CDR1 MNHEY and CDR2 SMNVEV (reference sequence). The CDR3 loop reads CASSSGQESSYNEQFF. The DNA for the CDR3 is TGTGCCAGCAGTTCGGGACAGGAGAGCTCCTACAATGAGCAGTTCTTC.

The V and J genes are TRBV5-2 and TRBJ2-3; TRBD1 is the table's D call and was not checked against the DNA. TRBV5-2 has pseudogene status. This CDR3 region has 14 residues. The DNA of the CDR3 is TGTGCCAGCAGGCTGACAGGACTCACAGATACGCAGTATTTT. Protein: CASRLTGLTDTQYF.